This entry is about one T cell receptor (beta chain). The study ran its PCR with 60 Vbeta and 13 Jbeta primers. Assay: immunoSEQ multiplex PCR; the TCRdb copy retains only in-frame clones and omits some. The sample carries about 130,000 clones, roughly 82% recorded once. This record belongs to a study of cytomegalovirus exposure and HLA in healthy donors. The CDR3 spans 17 residues. CDR1 is MNHEY, CDR2 SMNVEV, per germline (reference sequence). The ends lost 3 bases at V and 5 bases at J; junction bases unmatched: 7. The sample comprised PBMCs. The rearrangement links TRBV27 to TRBJ2-1; 13 positions match TRBD2. This clonotype was obtained from a man aged 45-65 years in good health and CMV-seronegative. The CDR3 here is CASSLVPGLAGDNEQFF. Here the CDR3 DNA reads TGTGCCAGCAGTTTGGTCCCCGGACTAGCGGGGGACAATGAGCAGTTCTTC.